These T cell receptor beta chains were read from a single sample in a study of beta chain features in type 1 diabetes. The data were produced by immunoSEQ multiplex PCR, yet TCRdb's version contains in-frame clones alone and is incomplete. The sample consists of about 660,000 clones, more than 13% of them appearing once. The sample comprised naive CD4+ T cells from blood. The receptor source for this set is a man between 18 and 29 years old with type 1 diabetes. Each CDR3 is given with its conserved first and last residue. D genes are given only for firm matches. Expanded clones are given a class, and other clones once, few, many or no size at all.

J | size | D | V | CDR3 | DNA
TRBJ2-3 | few | TRBD2 | TRBV4-2 | CASSVRSGGGTDTQYF | TGTGCCAGCAGCGTCCGTAGCGGGGGTGGCACAGATACGCAGTATTTT
TRBJ2-5 | . | . | TRBV29-1 | CSVERGRETQYF | TGCAGCGTTGAACGGGGCCGCGAGACCCAGTACTTC
TRBJ1-5 | few | . | TRBV28 | CASSFYVNSNQPQHF | TGTGCCAGCAGTTTCTACGTTAATAGCAATCAGCCCCAGCATTTT
TRBJ1-5 | . | . | TRBV30 | CAWSVGVQPQHF | TGTGCCTGGAGTGTAGGTGTCCAGCCCCAGCATTTT
TRBJ1-1 | few | . | TRBV29-1 | CSVDSFRVSNTEAFF | TGCAGCGTTGATAGTTTCAGGGTATCGAACACTGAAGCTTTCTTT
TRBJ2-7 | . | TRBD2 | TRBV5-6 | CASTFSGIRSYEQYF | TGTGCCAGCACCTTTAGCGGGATTCGCTCCTACGAGCAGTACTTC
TRBJ1-5 | few | TRBD1 | TRBV28 | CASSLLGQGANQPQHF | TGTGCCAGCAGTTTACTTGGACAGGGGGCGAATCAGCCCCAGCATTTT
TRBJ1-2 | . | . | TRBV30 | CAWSVLGGYTF | TGTGCCTGGAGTGTACTGGGTGGCTACACCTTC
TRBJ2-1 | few | . | TRBV25-1 | CASSELGKAYNEQFF | TGTGCCAGCAGTGAGTTGGGTAAGGCCTACAATGAGCAGTTCTTC
TRBJ2-1 | . | . | TRBV7-3 | CASSFSSYNEQFF | TGTGCCAGCAGCTTTTCCTCCTACAATGAGCAGTTCTTC
TRBJ2-5 | . | . | TRBV5-6 | CASSLVQGAETQYF | TGTGCCAGCAGCTTGGTCCAGGGAGCCGAGACCCAGTACTTC
TRBJ1-6 | . | . | TRBV11-2 | CASSLTSPDSPLHF | TGTGCCAGCAGCCTTACTAGCCCAGATTCACCCCTCCACTTT
TRBJ2-1 | few | . | TRBV20-1 | CSARANNEQFF | TGCAGTGCTAGAGCAAACAATGAGCAGTTCTTC
TRBJ1-1 | few | TRBD1 | TRBV27 | CASSYRGTEAFF | TGTGCCAGCTCTTACAGGGGCACTGAAGCTTTCTTT
TRBJ1-2 | few | . | TRBV30 | CAWSVRQGYGYTF | TGTGCCTGGAGTGTAAGGCAGGGCTATGGCTACACCTTC
TRBJ1-6 | few | . | TRBV6-6 | CASSWGETHNSPLHF | TGTGCCAGCAGTTGGGGTGAGACACACAATTCACCCCTCCACTTT
TRBJ2-3 | few | . | TRBV2 | CATRRGSTDTQYF | TGTGCCACCCGTCGGGGCAGCACAGATACGCAGTATTTT
TRBJ2-5 | few | TRBD1 | TRBV7-2 | CASSPGQGRQTQYF | TGTGCCAGCAGCCCGGGACAGGGGCGGCAGACCCAGTACTTC
TRBJ1-1 | . | . | TRBV2 | CASLGGTEAFF | TGTGCCAGCTTGGGTGGGACTGAAGCTTTCTTT
TRBJ1-1 | . | TRBD1 | TRBV7-2 | CASSHGQAVNTEAFF | TGTGCCAGCAGCCATGGACAGGCAGTTAACACTGAAGCTTTCTTT
TRBJ2-7 | . | . | TRBV27 | CASSLSGPYEQYF | TGTGCCAGCAGTTTATCCGGACCCTACGAGCAGTACTTC
TRBJ2-3 | few | . | TRBV30 | CAWSSGSSTDTQYF | TGTGCCTGGAGCAGCGGGTCTAGCACAGATACGCAGTATTTT
TRBJ2-7 | few | TRBD1 | TRBV18 | CASSPWTGLAEQYF | TGTGCCAGCTCACCTTGGACAGGGCTAGCCGAGCAGTACTTC
TRBJ2-7 | few | . | TRBV5-1 | CASSADGYYEQYF | TGCGCCAGCAGCGCGGACGGATACTACGAGCAGTACTTC
TRBJ2-5 | . | . | TRBV7-9 | CASSPRLHQETQYF | TGTGCCAGCAGCCCGCGACTACACCAAGAGACCCAGTACTTC
TRBJ2-1 | few | . | TRBV4-1 | CASSQGWQSLSYNEQFF | TGCGCCAGCAGCCAAGGGTGGCAGAGCCTCTCCTACAATGAGCAGTTCTTC
TRBJ2-5 | . | . | TRBV29-1 | CSVGTRAKETQYF | TGCAGCGTCGGCACCCGTGCAAAAGAGACCCAGTACTTC
TRBJ2-2 | few | . | TRBV28 | CASKQAGLNTGELFF | TGTGCCAGCAAACAGGCAGGTCTAAACACCGGGGAGCTGTTTTTT
TRBJ2-3 | few | . | TRBV4-3 | CASSRGVFGDGGTDTQYF | TGCGCCAGCAGCCGTGGGGTGTTCGGGGATGGGGGCACAGATACGCAGTATTTT
TRBJ1-1 | few | TRBD1 | TRBV2 | CASRGQGETEAFF | TGTGCCAGCAGGGGACAGGGGGAAACTGAAGCTTTCTTT
TRBJ2-2 | . | . | TRBV11-3 | CASSSRGPGELFF | TGTGCCAGCAGTTCCAGGGGCCCCGGGGAGCTGTTTTTT
TRBJ2-1 | few | TRBD2 | TRBV7-2 | CASSRTSGGAIEQFF | TGTGCCAGCAGCCGTACTAGCGGGGGGGCGATTGAGCAGTTCTTC
TRBJ2-3 | few | . | TRBV5-1 | CASSLGGLASPDTQYF | TGCGCCAGCAGCTTAGGGGGTCTAGCGTCACCGGATACGCAGTATTTT
TRBJ2-1 | few | TRBD2 | TRBV6-5 | CASTGGNEQFF | TGTGCCAGCACGGGGGGCAATGAGCAGTTCTTC
TRBJ1-1 | . | . | TRBV9 | CASSVVFRDTEAFF | TGTGCCAGCAGCGTAGTTTTCAGGGACACTGAAGCTTTCTTT
TRBJ2-5 | . | TRBD2 | TRBV10-3 | CATTGLGNQETQYF | TGTGCCACCACCGGACTAGGGAACCAAGAGACCCAGTACTTC
TRBJ2-5 | few | TRBD2 | TRBV6-6 | CASSLAGAIQETQYF | TGTGCCAGCAGTCTAGCGGGAGCGATACAAGAGACCCAGTACTTC
TRBJ2-2 | few | . | TRBV7-7 | CASSPIASELFF | TGTGCTAGCAGCCCCATTGCCTCGGAGCTGTTTTTT
TRBJ2-7 | . | . | TRBV7-2 | CASSFRPSGLEQYF | TGTGCCAGCAGCTTCCGGCCCAGCGGGCTCGAGCAGTACTTC
TRBJ2-6 | . | . | TRBV5-6 | CASSPGHSGANVLTF | TGTGCCAGCAGCCCCGGGCACTCTGGGGCCAACGTCCTGACTTTC
TRBJ2-7 | . | . | TRBV4-2 | CASSQGLDRATYEQYF | TGTGCCAGCAGCCAAGGACTTGATAGAGCAACCTACGAGCAGTACTTC
TRBJ1-2 | few | . | TRBV9 | CASSVGGGEARGYTF | TGTGCCAGCAGCGTAGGCGGTGGGGAGGCTCGTGGCTACACCTTC
TRBJ2-3 | few | TRBD2 | TRBV5-1 | CASSLAGSGDTQYF | TGCGCCAGCAGCTTAGCGGGGTCGGGAGATACGCAGTATTTT
TRBJ1-2 | . | . | TRBV7-2 | CASSFYRVSNYGYTF | TGTGCCAGCAGCTTTTACAGGGTGTCTAACTATGGCTACACCTTC
TRBJ1-6 | few | TRBD1 | TRBV28 | CASSPRDRDSPLHF | TGTGCCAGCAGTCCCCGGGACAGGGATTCACCCCTCCACTTT
TRBJ2-3 | few | . | TRBV5-1 | CASSAGGPDTQYF | TGCGCCAGCAGCGCAGGGGGGCCAGATACGCAGTATTTT
TRBJ2-7 | few | . | TRBV7-2 | CASSKDFYEQYF | TGTGCCAGCAGCAAGGATTTCTACGAGCAGTACTTC
TRBJ2-1 | few | TRBD2 | TRBV25-1 | CASSQLAGGPYYHNEQFF | TGTGCCAGCAGTCAACTAGCGGGAGGGCCTTATTATCACAATGAGCAGTTCTTC
TRBJ1-2 | few | TRBD1 | TRBV27 | CASSSTPGTGGGGYTF | TGTGCCAGCAGTTCCACCCCCGGGACAGGGGGAGGGGGCTACACCTTC
TRBJ1-2 | few | . | TRBV27 | CASSLGVLGGYTF | TGTGCCAGCAGTTTAGGGGTTTTGGGTGGCTACACCTTC
TRBJ2-1 | few | . | TRBV5-6 | CASSLGFTSYNEQFF | TGTGCCAGCAGCTTGGGGTTCACCTCCTACAATGAGCAGTTCTTC
TRBJ2-5 | . | . | TRBV7-2 | CASSLRTGQETQYF | TGTGCCAGCAGCTTAAGGACGGGCCAAGAGACCCAGTACTTC
TRBJ2-7 | few | . | TRBV7-2 | CASKGGEGSYEQYF | TGTGCCAGCAAAGGGGGGGAGGGATCCTACGAGCAGTACTTC
TRBJ2-3 | . | . | TRBV12-2 | CASRFIEGGTDTQYF | TGTGCAAGTCGCTTCATCGAGGGTGGCACAGATACGCAGTATTTT
TRBJ2-7 | few | . | TRBV13 | CASSLRGQSYEQYF | TGTGCCAGCAGCTTGCGGGGACAGTCCTACGAGCAGTACTTC
TRBJ2-5 | . | . | TRBV7-9 | CASSLTRWDGNEETQYF | TGTGCCAGCAGCTTAACCCGTTGGGACGGAAATGAAGAGACCCAGTACTTC
TRBJ2-7 | few | . | TRBV6-1 | CASRRTDTYEQYF | TGTGCCAGCAGGCGGACTGATACCTACGAGCAGTACTTC
TRBJ2-1 | . | . | TRBV7-2 | CASSSMSPGEQFF | TGTGCCAGCAGCTCCATGAGTCCGGGTGAGCAGTTCTTC
TRBJ1-3 | few | . | TRBV7-9 | CASSSYEGAGNTIYF | TGTGCCAGCAGCTCCTATGAAGGAGCTGGAAACACCATATATTTT
TRBJ2-1 | . | . | TRBV5-4 | CASSLGGVYNEQFF | TGTGCCAGCAGCTTGGGAGGGGTCTACAATGAGCAGTTCTTC